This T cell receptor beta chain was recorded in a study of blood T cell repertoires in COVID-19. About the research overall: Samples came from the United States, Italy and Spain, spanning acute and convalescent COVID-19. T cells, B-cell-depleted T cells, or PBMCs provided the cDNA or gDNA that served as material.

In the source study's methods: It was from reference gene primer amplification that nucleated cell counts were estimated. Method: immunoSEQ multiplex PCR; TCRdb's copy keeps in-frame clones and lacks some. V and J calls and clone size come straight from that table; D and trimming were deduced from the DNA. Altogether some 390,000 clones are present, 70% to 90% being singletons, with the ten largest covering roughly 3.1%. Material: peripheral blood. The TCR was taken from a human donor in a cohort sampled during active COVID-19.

CDR3 DNA sequence: TGTGCCAGCAGTCTTGATGAGAACACAGATACGCAGTATTTT. The encoded protein is CASSLDENTDTQYF. The rearrangement links TRBV6-5 to TRBJ2-3; D remains ambiguous. Per the germline V gene, CDR1 is MNHEY and CDR2 is SVGAGI. Trimming took 5 bases from V and 2 from J, leaving 11 bases between them. The CDR3 covers 14 residues.